The clone carrying this T cell receptor beta chain was recorded a few times. Its specificity is not known. This entry belongs to a study of cytomegalovirus exposure and HLA in healthy donors. Study-wide results and caveats: The investigators catalogued 164 TCR beta chains as cytomegalovirus-associated.

Libraries were prepared by immunoSEQ multiplex PCR; TCRdb keeps only in-frame clonotypes and omits some of them. There are over 120,000 clones in the sample; roughly 89% occur only once, and roughly 4.3% lies in the top ten. Germline values: CDR1 SGHRS, CDR2 YFSETQ. The CDR3 contains 14 residues. J was trimmed by 7 bases and V by 4 bases; bases with no gene match: 7. The TCR originated in a man aged 18 to 30 in good health and CMV-seropositive. J is TRBJ1-2 and V is TRBV5-1, with TRBD1 matching 10 bases. The sequencing sample was made of PBMCs. CDR3 bases: TGCGCCAGCAGCCCGGGACAGGGGATTGGTGGCTACACCTTC. It codes for CASSPGQGIGGYTF.